Detailed here is one T cell receptor (beta chain). Its antigen is not identified. Treatment indicated: oral pan-JAK inhibitor, 5-10 mg twice daily. Extraction of RNA preceded its reverse transcription into cDNA, which served as the sequencing template. Profiling relied on immunoSEQ multiplex PCR, and the TCRdb table lists in-frame clones only, not all of them. The repertoire holds a few hundred thousand clones, roughly two fifths seen once, with 0.48% in the top ten. The CDR3 sequence is 14 residues long. Trimming shortened V by 1 base and J by 7 bases, and 13 bases separated the two germline ends. Germline values: CDR1 SGHNT, CDR2 YENEEA. This sample is drawn from a study of CD8+ T cells in alopecia areata. Study findings and constraints: Uncertainty remains about how baseline CD8+ expansion links to response, with one nonresponder. Tofacitinib significantly reduced both scalp clonality and expanded CD8+ clones among the top 100.

The V call is TRBV11-3, the J call TRBJ1-1; perhaps TRBD1 as D (5 bases). The sequencing here drew on CD4+ T cells sorted from blood, taken at roughly week 30, from a patient treated with tofacitinib. The sequence came from a human donor with alopecia areata. The DNA for the CDR3 is TGTGCCAGCAGCTTAGGGGGCAGCCCTAGTGAAGCTTTCTTT. This codes for CASSLGGSPSEAFF.